This TCR beta chain was recorded in a study of cytomegalovirus exposure and HLA in healthy donors. General observations from the study: There were fewer than 200 TCR beta chains listed as cytomegalovirus-associated. Sequencing likely generated an artifact that appeared as a cluster of highly shared sequence variants.

In the PCR, 60 Vbeta and 13 Jbeta primers were used. The data were produced by immunoSEQ multiplex PCR, yet TCRdb's version contains in-frame clones alone and is incomplete. This sample carries about 110,000 clones, roughly 80% of them seen once, and the ten largest clones take about a fifth. With regard to this clone: Its matching antigen is unknown.

Germline V gene sequence: CDR1 MNHNY, CDR2 SVGAGI (reference sequence). The CDR3 has 14 amino acids. V was trimmed by 0 bases and J by 7 bases, leaving 13 bases between them. The clonotype was recovered from a man aged 30 to 45 in good health and CMV-seropositive. The genes are TRBV6-6 and TRBJ2-7; D gene unclear. The material sequenced was PBMCs. The CDR3 reads CASSYSLKDGEQYV. CDR3 nucleotide sequence: TGTGCCAGCAGTTACTCTCTCAAGGACGGGGAGCAGTACGTC.